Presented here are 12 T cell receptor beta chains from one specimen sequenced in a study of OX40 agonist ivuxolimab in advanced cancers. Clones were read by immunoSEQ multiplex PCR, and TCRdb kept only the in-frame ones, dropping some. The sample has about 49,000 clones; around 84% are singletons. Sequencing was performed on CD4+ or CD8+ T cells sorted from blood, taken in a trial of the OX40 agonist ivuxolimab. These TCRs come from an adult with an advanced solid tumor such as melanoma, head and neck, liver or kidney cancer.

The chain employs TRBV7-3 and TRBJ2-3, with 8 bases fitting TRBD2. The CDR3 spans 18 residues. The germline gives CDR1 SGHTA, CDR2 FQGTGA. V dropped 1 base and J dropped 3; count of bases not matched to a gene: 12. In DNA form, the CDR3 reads TGTGCCAGCAGCTTAAAACGCGAGTGGCGGGAGGAAACAGATACGCAGTATTTT. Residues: CASSLKREWREETDTQYF. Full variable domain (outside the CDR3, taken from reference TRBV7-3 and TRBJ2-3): GAGVSQTPSNKVTEKGKYVELRCDPISGHTALYWYRQSLGQGPEFLIYFQGTGAADDSGLPNDRFFAVRPEGSVSTLKIQRTERGDSAVYLCASSLKREWREETDTQYFGPGTRLTVL.

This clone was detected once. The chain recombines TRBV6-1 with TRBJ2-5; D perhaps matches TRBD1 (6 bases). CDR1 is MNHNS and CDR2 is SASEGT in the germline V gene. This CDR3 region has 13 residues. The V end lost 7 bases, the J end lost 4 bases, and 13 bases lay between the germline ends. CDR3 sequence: CASNQGFGETQYF. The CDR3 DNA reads TGTGCCAGCAACCAGGGGTTTGGAGAGACCCAGTACTTC.

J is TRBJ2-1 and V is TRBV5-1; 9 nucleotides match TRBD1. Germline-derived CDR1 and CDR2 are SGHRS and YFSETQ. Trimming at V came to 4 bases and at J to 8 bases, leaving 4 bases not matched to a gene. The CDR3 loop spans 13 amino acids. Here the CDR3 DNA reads TGCGCCAGCAGCCGACAGGGGGTGGATGAGCAGTTCTTC. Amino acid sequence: CASSRQGVDEQFF.

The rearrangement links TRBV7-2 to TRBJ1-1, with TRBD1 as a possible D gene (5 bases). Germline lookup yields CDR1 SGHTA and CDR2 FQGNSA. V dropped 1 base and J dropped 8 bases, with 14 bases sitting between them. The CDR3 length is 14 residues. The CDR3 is CASSLVGDAGEAFF. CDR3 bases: TGTGCCAGCAGCTTAGTAGGGGACGCTGGAGAAGCTTTCTTT. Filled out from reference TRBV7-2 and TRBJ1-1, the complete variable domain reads GAGVSQSPSNKVTEKGKDVELRCDPISGHTALYWYRQSLGQGLEFLIYFQGNSAPDKSGLPSDRFSAERTGGSVSTLTIQRTQQEDSAVYLCASSLVGDAGEAFFGQGTRLTVV.

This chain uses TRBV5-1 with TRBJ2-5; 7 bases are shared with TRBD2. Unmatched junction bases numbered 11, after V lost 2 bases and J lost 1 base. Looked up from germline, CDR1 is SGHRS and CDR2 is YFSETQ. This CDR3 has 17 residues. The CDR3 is CASSFSPLTGGQETQYF. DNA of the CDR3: TGCGCCAGCAGCTTTTCCCCACTGACGGGGGGCCAAGAGACCCAGTACTTC.

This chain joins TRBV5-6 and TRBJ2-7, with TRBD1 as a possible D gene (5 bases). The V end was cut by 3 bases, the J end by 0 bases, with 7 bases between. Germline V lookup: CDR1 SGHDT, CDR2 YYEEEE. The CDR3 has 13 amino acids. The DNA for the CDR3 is TGTGCCAGCAGCTCGACAGTCTCCTACGAGCAGTACTTC. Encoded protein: CASSSTVSYEQYF. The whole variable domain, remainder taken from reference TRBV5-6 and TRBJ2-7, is DAGVTQSPTHLIKTRGQQVTLRCSPKSGHDTVSWYQQALGQGPQFIFQYYEEEERQRGNFPDRFSGHQFPNYSSELNVNALLLGDSALYLCASSSTVSYEQYFGPGTRLTVT.

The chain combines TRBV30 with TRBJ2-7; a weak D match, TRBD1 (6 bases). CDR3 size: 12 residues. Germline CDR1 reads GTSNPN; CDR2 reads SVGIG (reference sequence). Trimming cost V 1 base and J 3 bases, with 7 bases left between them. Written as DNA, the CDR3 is TGTGCCTGGAGTGGACAGGACTACGAGCAGTACTTC. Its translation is CAWSGQDYEQYF. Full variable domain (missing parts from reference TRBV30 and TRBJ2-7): SQTIHQWPATLVQPVGSPLSLECTVEGTSNPNLYWYRQAAGRGLQLLFYSVGIGQISSEVPQNLSASRPQDRQFILSSKKLLLSDSGFYLCAWSGQDYEQYFGPGTRLTVT.

CDR3 protein: CASSLWQGGSEETQYF. The CDR3 bases are TGTGCCAGCAGTTTATGGCAGGGGGGAAGCGAAGAGACCCAGTACTTC. The chain employs TRBV28 and TRBJ2-5; D is possibly TRBD1 (7 bases). The CDR3 sequence is 16 residues long. Germline CDR1 MDHEN, CDR2 SYDVKM. V dropped 0 bases and J dropped 3 bases, with 14 bases sitting between them. Combining the CDR3 with reference TRBV28 and TRBJ2-5 gives the whole variable domain DVKVTQSSRYLVKRTGEKVFLECVQDMDHENMFWYRQDPGLGLRLIYFSYDVKMKEKGDIPEGYSVSREKKERFSLILESASTNQTSMYLCASSLWQGGSEETQYFGPGTRLLVL.

The CDR3 region is CAISGQGVSQPQHF. The CDR3 DNA reads TGTGCCATCAGTGGACAGGGGGTATCACAGCCCCAGCATTTT. The V gene is TRBV10-3, the J gene TRBJ1-5, with 9 bases lining up with TRBD1. There are 14 residues in the CDR3. In germline, CDR1 is ENHRY, CDR2 SYGVKD. J gave up 7 bases and V 4 bases, and 5 bases lay outside the gene matches.

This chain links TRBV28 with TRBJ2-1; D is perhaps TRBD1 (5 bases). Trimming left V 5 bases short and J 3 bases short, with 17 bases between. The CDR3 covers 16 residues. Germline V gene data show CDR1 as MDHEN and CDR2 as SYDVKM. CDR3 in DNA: TGTGCCAGCAGTCCCAGGGTGGCGCGAGACTACAATGAGCAGTTCTTC. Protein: CASSPRVARDYNEQFF.

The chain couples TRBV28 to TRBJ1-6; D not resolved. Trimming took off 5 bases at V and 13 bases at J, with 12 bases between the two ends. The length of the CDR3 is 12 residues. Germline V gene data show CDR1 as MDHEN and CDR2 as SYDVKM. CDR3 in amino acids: CASSRRRTPLHF. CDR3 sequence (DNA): TGTGCCAGCAGTCGTCGAAGGACGCCCCTCCACTTT.

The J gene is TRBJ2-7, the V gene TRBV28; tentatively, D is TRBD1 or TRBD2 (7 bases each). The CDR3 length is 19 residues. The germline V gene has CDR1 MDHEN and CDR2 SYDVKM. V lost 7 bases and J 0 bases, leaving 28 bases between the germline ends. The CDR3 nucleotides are TGTGCCAGCAACCCACAGGGGACATGGGGCGGGAGTTCCTCCTACGAGCAGTACTTC. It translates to CASNPQGTWGGSSSYEQYF. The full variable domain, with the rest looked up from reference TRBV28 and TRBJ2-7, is DVKVTQSSRYLVKRTGEKVFLECVQDMDHENMFWYRQDPGLGLRLIYFSYDVKMKEKGDIPEGYSVSREKKERFSLILESASTNQTSMYLCASNPQGTWGGSSSYEQYFGPGTRLTVT.